These 9 T cell receptor beta chains were all obtained from the same sample, sequenced in a study of response to subunit inactivated influenza vaccine. Each CDR3 protein is one row after TCRdb ran MiXCR on the RT-PCR reads. The sample consists of about 160,000 distinct CDR3 sequences, around 10% of them appearing once. Here the sequenced sample was CD8+ T cells sorted from PBMCs, taken less than 30 months after vaccination. Receptors were obtained from a man aged 45 to 75 who received an inactivated influenza vaccine.

This clonotype was recorded at least ten times. V gene TRBV7-8 combines with J gene TRBJ2-1; 8 nucleotides match TRBD1. Per germline, CDR1 SGHVS and CDR2 FQNEAQ. The J segment lost 2 bases and the V segment lost 5 bases, leaving 8 bases of the junction unmatched. The CDR3 spans 16 residues. CDR3 amino acids: CASSTRQGQAYNEQFF. CDR3 bases: TGTGCCAGCAGCACCCGACAGGGACAGGCCTACAATGAGCAGTTCTTC.

This sequence joins TRBV12-3 or TRBV12-4 and TRBJ2-1; D is perhaps TRBD2 (5 bases). Trimming took 8 bases from V and 6 from J, leaving 5 bases between them. The CDR3 spans 10 residues. The CDR3 region is CASGSNEQFF. CDR3 in DNA: TGTGCCAGCGGGAGCAATGAGCAGTTCTTC.

Many counts were recorded for this clonotype. The chain carries TRBV28 and TRBJ2-1; D may be TRBD2 (5 bases). The CDR3 totals 14 residues. Germline CDR1 reads MDHEN; CDR2 reads SYDVKM. Trimming left V 3 bases short and J 2 bases short, with 8 bases between. The CDR3 region has the DNA TGTGCCAGCAGTTTTTCGGGGACCTACAATGAGCAGTTCTTC. Its translation is CASSFSGTYNEQFF.

This clonotype was observed a few times. This chain connects TRBV12-3 or TRBV12-4 to TRBJ1-2; tentatively, D is TRBD1 (6 bases). V was trimmed by 3 bases and J by 3 bases, leaving 11 bases between them. CDR3 size: 14 residues. CDR3 coding DNA: TGTGCCAGCAGTTTTATGGGGGCCTACTATGGCTACACCTTC. It is translated as CASSFMGAYYGYTF.

This chain joins TRBV20-1 and TRBJ2-7, with D possibly matching TRBD1 (6 bases). V was shortened by 6 bases and J by 1 base, with 13 bases between the two germline ends. Germline CDR1 is DFQATT and CDR2 is SNEGSKA (reference sequence). The CDR3 length is 13 residues. The CDR3 DNA is TGCAGTGCAACAGGGATTCCGTCCTACGAGCAGTACTTC. This codes for CSATGIPSYEQYF.

This chain links TRBV7-9 with TRBJ2-7; tentative D call: TRBD2 (5 bases). The V and J ends lost 5 bases and 4 bases respectively, with 18 bases between them. The length of the CDR3 is 15 residues. Germline-derived CDR1 and CDR2 are SEHNR and FQNEAQ (reference sequence). CDR3 DNA sequence: TGTGCCAGCAGCCCCACGGCCCTGACTAATTACGAGCAGTACTTC. It yields the protein CASSPTALTNYEQYF.

This chain links TRBV2 with TRBJ2-7, with TRBD1 matching 8 bases. The J segment lost 3 bases and the V segment lost 3 bases, leaving 13 bases of the junction unmatched. The germline CDR1 and CDR2 sequences are SNHLY and FYNNEI. The CDR3 extends over 17 amino acids. CDR3 residues: CASSEARGPFTLYEQYF. CDR3 DNA: TGTGCCAGCAGTGAGGCCAGGGGGCCTTTTACCCTCTACGAGCAGTACTTC. The full variable domain, in which reference TRBV2 and TRBJ2-7 provide the parts outside the CDR3, is EPEVTQTPSHQVTQMGQEVILRCVPISNHLYFYWYRQILGQKVEFLVSFYNNEISEKSEIFDDQFSVERPDGSNFTLKIRSTKLEDSAMYFCASSEARGPFTLYEQYFGPGTRLTVT.

This clonotype showed up just a few times. The gene calls are TRBV29-1 and TRBJ2-7; D may be TRBD2 (5 bases). CDR1 is SQVTM, CDR2 ANQGSEA, per germline. V was trimmed by 0 bases and J by 3 bases, leaving 12 bases between them. The CDR3 is 14 amino acids. The CDR3 loop reads CSVEERGLDYEQYF. The CDR3 DNA is TGCAGCGTTGAAGAAAGAGGGCTCGACTACGAGCAGTACTTC.

The chain carries TRBV28 and TRBJ2-7; maybe TRBD2 (6 bases). CDR3 length: 13 amino acids. Germline loops: CDR1 MDHEN, CDR2 SYDVKM. V dropped 6 bases and J dropped 5 bases, with 14 bases sitting between them. The CDR3 here is CASRIWGEDEQYF. The CDR3 region has the DNA TGTGCCAGCAGGATTTGGGGGGAGGACGAGCAGTACTTC.